Following are 30 T cell receptor beta chains from one sample sequenced in a study of T cells in Graves' hyperthyroidism and ophthalmopathy. From RNA transcripts, TCR beta CDR3 regions were amplified. The HTBI primer set drove a first-round RT-PCR of the TCR CDR3. TCRdb called the multiplex PCR reads again in MiXCR, with one record for every CDR3 protein. The sample consists of around 300,000 distinct CDR3 sequences, over 11% of them appearing once. The specimen was blood. The receptor set was obtained from a woman between 25 and 40 years old with Graves' hyperthyroidism.

The chain combines TRBV5-1 with TRBJ2-2; 7 nucleotides match TRBD1. V was pared by 5 bases and J by 4 bases, with 11 bases of the junction left unmatched. Germline CDR1 is SGHRS and CDR2 is YFSETQ. This CDR3 comprises 16 residues. The CDR3 is CASSLQPGQPTGELFF. Written as DNA, the CDR3 is TGCGCCAGCAGTCTTCAACCGGGACAGCCCACCGGGGAGCTGTTTTTT. Supplemented by reference TRBV5-1 and TRBJ2-2, the full variable domain reads KAGVTQTPRYLIKTRGQQVTLSCSPISGHRSVSWYQQTPGQGLQFLFEYFSETQRNKGNFPGRFSGRQFSNSRSEMNVSTLELGDSALYLCASSLQPGQPTGELFFGEGSRLTVL.

This clonotype appeared many times. V and J are TRBV6-2 or TRBV6-3 and TRBJ2-2, with D uncertain. The germline V gene encodes CDR1 MNHEY and CDR2 SVGEGT. Trimming left V 4 bases short and J 3 bases short, with 15 bases between. This CDR3 has 16 amino acids. The CDR3 loop is CASSFGSQTYTGELFF. DNA for the CDR3: TGTGCCAGCAGTTTCGGTTCACAGACCTACACCGGGGAGCTGTTTTTT.

This clonotype was picked up a small number of times. The rearrangement links TRBV12-3 or TRBV12-4 to TRBJ2-1; 8 positions agree with TRBD2. V lost 3 bases, J lost 7 bases, and 8 bases stayed unmatched. The CDR3 extends over 15 amino acids. CDR3 sequence: CASSFPGGPANEQFF. The CDR3 nucleotides are TGTGCCAGCAGTTTTCCGGGAGGGCCGGCTAATGAGCAGTTCTTC.

The V gene is TRBV7-6, the J gene TRBJ2-2, with 11 bases that match TRBD1. Trimming removed 4 bases from V and 7 bases from J; junction bases left unmatched: 8. The CDR3 runs 16 residues. Germline assignment: CDR1 SGHVS and CDR2 FNYEAQ. The CDR3 sequence: CASSSRPGQGVGELFF. The CDR3 DNA is TGTGCCAGCAGCTCGAGACCGGGACAGGGGGTCGGGGAGCTGTTTTTT.

The V gene is TRBV5-4, the J gene TRBJ2-2; maybe TRBD1 (5 bases). Per germline, CDR1 SGHNT and CDR2 YYREEE (reference sequence). V was cut by 0 bases and J by 4 bases, with 16 bases left in between. The CDR3 loop spans 17 amino acids. The CDR3 reads CASSLVGRVGFTGELFF. DNA of the CDR3: TGTGCCAGCAGCTTGGTGGGCAGGGTAGGGTTCACCGGGGAGCTGTTTTTT.

The V call is TRBV7-2, the J call TRBJ1-5, with TRBD1 matching over 7 bases. Per germline, CDR1 SGHTA and CDR2 FQGNSA. The CDR3 sequence is 13 residues long. The V segment lost 7 bases and the J segment 7 bases; nucleotides outside the gene matches: 7. Written as DNA, the CDR3 is TGTGCCAGCAACGACAGGGAGGACCAGCCCCAGCATTTT. It encodes CASNDREDQPQHF.

This clonotype was found many times. The chain carries TRBV9 and TRBJ2-3; a weak D match, TRBD2 (6 bases). Trimming shortened V by 0 bases and J by 3 bases, and 17 bases separated the two germline ends. CDR3 length: 17 residues. Germline CDR1 is SGDLS and CDR2 is YYNGEE. The CDR3 loop reads CASSVGPGRDGTDTQYF. CDR3 nucleotide sequence: TGTGCCAGCAGCGTAGGGCCCGGGCGGGACGGGACAGATACGCAGTATTTT.

The CDR3 here is CSARDLLEGLSTEAFF. The CDR3 bases are TGCAGTGCTAGAGATCTTTTGGAGGGGCTGAGCACTGAAGCTTTCTTT. V usage is TRBV20-1 and J usage is TRBJ1-1; D may be TRBD1 (5 bases). Trimming pared 0 bases from V and 4 bases from J, leaving 18 bases between. Per germline, CDR1 DFQATT and CDR2 SNEGSKA (reference sequence). This CDR3 is 16 amino acids long.

This clonotype has just a few counts. The chain joins TRBV10-3 to TRBJ2-1; unclear D gene. The CDR3 totals 12 residues. V was clipped by 3 bases and J by 8 bases, with 8 bases between them. Germline lookup yields CDR1 ENHRY and CDR2 SYGVKD. CDR3 residues: CAISELRDEQFF. Written as DNA, the CDR3 is TGTGCCATCAGTGAATTACGCGATGAGCAGTTCTTC.

This chain connects TRBV13 to TRBJ2-7, with TRBD2 identical over 10 bases. Trimming cost V 1 base and J 3 bases; bases outside gene matches: 3. Germline V gene sequence: CDR1 PRHDT, CDR2 FYEKMQ (reference sequence). The CDR3 has 15 amino acids. CDR3: CASSLVSSGSYEQYF. The CDR3 DNA sequence: TGTGCCAGCAGCTTAGTCTCTAGCGGGAGCTACGAGCAGTACTTC.

The genes are TRBV6-5 and TRBJ1-3; tentatively, D is TRBD1 (6 bases). This CDR3 comprises 16 residues. CDR1 MNHEY and CDR2 SVGAGI come from the germline V gene. Trimming left V 0 bases short and J 0 bases short, with 9 bases between. CDR3 nucleotides: TGTGCCAGCAGTTACTCGAAGGACAGCTCTGGAAACACCATATATTTT. Protein sequence: CASSYSKDSSGNTIYF.

CDR3 amino acids: CASSLPPTLEAFF. The CDR3, as DNA: TGTGCCAGCAGCTTACCCCCGACTCTTGAAGCTTTCTTT. The rearrangement joins TRBV7-9 to TRBJ1-1; the D is unclear. CDR1 and CDR2 (germline): SEHNR, FQNEAQ (reference sequence). V gave up 2 bases and J gave up 7 bases, with 11 bases separating them. There are 13 residues in the CDR3.

This clonotype was detected ten times or more. The chain uses TRBV2 and TRBJ2-4; 7 bases align to TRBD1. Germline lookup yields CDR1 SNHLY and CDR2 FYNNEI. With 8 bases clipped from V and 1 base from J, the junction kept 5 bases outside the gene matches. The CDR3 is 14 amino acids. CDR3: CASHRGEAKNIQYF. DNA for the CDR3: TGTGCCAGCCACAGGGGTGAGGCCAAAAACATTCAGTACTTC.

This clonotype was observed at least ten times. The rearrangement links TRBV12-3 or TRBV12-4 to TRBJ2-5; 7 bases fit TRBD2. V lost 6 bases, J lost 2 bases, and 3 bases stayed unmatched. The CDR3 has 13 amino acids. The DNA of the CDR3 is TGTGCCAGCAGCGGACTAGGACAAGAGACCCAGTACTTC. It translates to CASSGLGQETQYF.

The chain couples TRBV4-2 to TRBJ1-2, with D unresolved. This CDR3 has 14 residues. The germline V and J ends were trimmed by 4 bases and 5 bases, with 14 bases remaining between them. CDR1 and CDR2 (germline): LGHNA, YNFKEQ. For the CDR3, the DNA is TGTGCCAGCAGCCCTCCAGAGGAGAGTTATGGCTACACCTTC. Encoded protein: CASSPPEESYGYTF.

This clonotype was seen at least ten times. This chain connects TRBV7-9 to TRBJ2-2, with a tentative D call TRBD1 (5 bases). The CDR3 consists of 15 residues. Per the germline V gene, CDR1 is SEHNR and CDR2 is FQNEAQ (reference sequence). Trimming cost V 6 bases and J 4 bases, with 15 bases left between them. CDR3 amino acids: CASRPNRQTTGELFF. Here the CDR3 DNA reads TGTGCCAGCAGACCGAACAGGCAAACCACCGGGGAGCTGTTTTTT.

The J gene is TRBJ2-1, the V gene TRBV12-3 or TRBV12-4; tentative D call: TRBD1 (5 bases). The CDR3 has 11 residues. The V end lost 6 bases, the J end lost 15 bases, and 15 bases lay between the germline ends. This CDR3 reads CASSPPGYVFF. The DNA for the CDR3 is TGTGCCAGCAGCCCCCCAGGGTATGTGTTCTTC.

This clonotype appeared a few times. The chain links TRBV7-6 to TRBJ2-1; TRBD2 is a possible D gene (6 bases). There are 15 residues in the CDR3. V lost 3 bases, J lost 4 bases, and 13 bases lay in between. In germline, CDR1 is SGHVS, CDR2 FNYEAQ. CDR3 nucleotides: TGTGCCAGCAGCTTGACTAGGGGTAGATACAATGAGCAGTTCTTC. Its protein is CASSLTRGRYNEQFF.

A few counts support this clonotype. The chain has TRBV20-1 and TRBJ2-2, with D perhaps matching TRBD1 (6 bases). V was shortened by 1 base and J by 4 bases, with 7 bases between the two germline ends. The CDR3 loop spans 13 amino acids. Germline CDR1 reads DFQATT; CDR2 reads SNEGSKA (reference sequence). CDR3 bases: TGCAGTGCTAGAGTACAGGGCACCGGGGAGCTGTTTTTT. Translating it yields CSARVQGTGELFF.

This clonotype came up a few times. The J gene is TRBJ2-1, the V gene TRBV20-1; 7 bases fit TRBD1. With V trimmed by 6 bases and J by 6 bases, 11 bases remained unmatched. Germline V gene data show CDR1 as DFQATT and CDR2 as SNEGSKA (reference sequence). This CDR3 has 14 residues. CDR3 DNA: TGCAGTGCCAGCCCAGGGGGTCCAGCCAATGAGCAGTTCTTC. Translated: CSASPGGPANEQFF.

This clonotype occurred many times. The V call is TRBV11-2, the J call TRBJ2-3, with TRBD1 matching over 7 bases. The CDR3 spans 15 residues. J gave up 0 bases and V 6 bases, and 6 bases lay outside the gene matches. CDR1 and CDR2 from the germline V gene are SGHAT and FQNNGV. CDR3 in DNA: TGTGCCAGCAGTCGTGGACAGGCTAGCACAGATACGCAGTATTTT. The encoded protein is CASSRGQASTDTQYF.

This clonotype came up a few times. This chain connects TRBV29-1 to TRBJ2-3, with TRBD1 identical over 7 bases. Germline V lookup: CDR1 SQVTM, CDR2 ANQGSEA. The CDR3 consists of 16 residues. V was pared by 1 base and J by 2 bases, with 9 bases of the junction left unmatched. CDR3 residues: CSVEGVEGGHTDTQYF. The CDR3 DNA reads TGCAGCGTTGAAGGAGTTGAAGGGGGCCACACAGATACGCAGTATTTT.

This clonotype has only a few counts. The chain carries TRBV4-2 and TRBJ2-7; 7 nucleotides match TRBD1. This CDR3 spans 18 amino acids. Germline loops: CDR1 LGHNA, CDR2 YNFKEQ. With V trimmed by 0 bases and J by 0 bases, 11 bases remained unmatched. CDR3 nucleotide sequence: TGTGCCAGCAGCCAAGAAATAGGGGCCGGACAGGACTCCTACGAGCAGTACTTC. It translates to CASSQEIGAGQDSYEQYF.

This clonotype came up many times. The chain uses TRBV20-1 and TRBJ2-1; D unclear. The CDR3 has 10 amino acids. Germline values: CDR1 DFQATT, CDR2 SNEGSKA (reference sequence). CDR3 coding DNA: TGCAGCTGCGGAAGAGGTGAGCAGTTCTTC. As protein: CSCGRGEQFF.

This clonotype has at least ten counts. The V call is TRBV6-1, the J call TRBJ2-2; D unresolved. The CDR3 spans 18 residues. CDR1 MNHNS and CDR2 SASEGT come from the germline V gene. V was trimmed by 0 bases and J by 5 bases, leaving 19 bases between them. CDR3 DNA sequence: TGTGCCAGCAGTGAAGCCACGAAACCAAGGCCCCCAACCGGGGAGCTGTTTTTT. As protein: CASSEATKPRPPTGELFF.

This chain links TRBV30 with TRBJ2-2; 11 bases map to TRBD2. There are 15 residues in the CDR3. Germline V gives CDR1 GTSNPN, CDR2 SVGIG (reference sequence). V lost 0 bases, J lost 11 bases, and 8 bases stayed unmatched. This CDR3 is CAWSVFSGRDGELFF. Written as DNA, the CDR3 is TGTGCCTGGAGTGTCTTTAGCGGGAGGGACGGCGAGCTGTTTTTT. Filled out from reference TRBV30 and TRBJ2-2, the complete variable domain reads SQTIHQWPATLVQPVGSPLSLECTVEGTSNPNLYWYRQAAGRGLQLLFYSVGIGQISSEVPQNLSASRPQDRQFILSSKKLLLSDSGFYLCAWSVFSGRDGELFFGEGSRLTVL.

This clonotype was recorded a few times. The V and J genes are TRBV4-2 and TRBJ1-6; D might be TRBD1 (6 bases). The CDR3 has 13 residues. Per germline, CDR1 LGHNA and CDR2 YNFKEQ. V gave up 11 bases and J gave up 8 bases, with 16 bases separating them. The CDR3 region is CAGAQGLDSPLHF. The CDR3 bases are TGTGCCGGAGCACAGGGTTTGGATTCACCCCTCCACTTT.

This chain links TRBV7-2 with TRBJ2-4; tentatively, D is TRBD2 (6 bases). This CDR3 region has 18 residues. The V end was cut by 1 base, the J end by 8 bases, with 24 bases between. CDR1 and CDR2 from the germline V gene are SGHTA and FQGNSA. The CDR3 nucleotides read TGTGCCAGCAGCTTAGTTATAACGTCGGAGGGGTTAACGGACATTCAGTACTTC. This translates into CASSLVITSEGLTDIQYF.

This clonotype was counted ten times or more. This rearrangement joins TRBV28 to TRBJ2-3, with 9 bases that match TRBD2. After removal of 4 bases from V and 2 bases from J, the junction contained 10 bases not matched to a gene. Germline V CDR1 and CDR2: MDHEN, SYDVKM. The CDR3 sequence is 17 residues long. The CDR3 protein is CASSSSGNLHSTDTQYF. The CDR3 bases are TGTGCCAGCAGTTCTAGCGGGAATCTCCACTCCACAGATACGCAGTATTTT.

The chain links TRBV7-2 to TRBJ2-7; TRBD1 is a possible D gene (7 bases). The germline V gene has CDR1 SGHTA and CDR2 FQGNSA. The CDR3 has 15 amino acids. The V and J ends lost 6 bases and 7 bases respectively, with 22 bases between them. This CDR3 is CASRIRGTAFGEQYF. The DNA for the CDR3 is TGTGCCAGCAGAATACGGGGGACAGCCTTTGGGGAGCAGTACTTC.